This TCR beta chain was recovered during a study of early T cells in non-severe SARS-CoV-2 infection. The table lists this clonotype with many counts. The library protocol tagged individual cDNA molecules with unique molecular identifiers. TCRdb reprocessed the 5' RACE reads with MiXCR, giving one entry per CDR3 protein. The sample yields roughly 20,000 distinct CDR3 sequences, 4% seen once. Germline CDR1 reads SGHTA; CDR2 reads FQGNSA. V trimming: 4 bases; J trimming: 3 bases; junction bases outside the gene matches: 3. This CDR3 is built from 14 residues. Source material: whole blood. The TCR comes from an adult who was a healthcare worker with PCR-confirmed SARS-CoV-2 infection or an uninfected control (not recorded which). This chain joins TRBV7-2 and TRBJ2-3, with 8 bases lining up with TRBD1. CDR3 protein: CASSSDRATDTQYF. CDR3 bases: TGTGCCAGCAGCTCGGACAGGGCGACAGATACGCAGTATTTT.